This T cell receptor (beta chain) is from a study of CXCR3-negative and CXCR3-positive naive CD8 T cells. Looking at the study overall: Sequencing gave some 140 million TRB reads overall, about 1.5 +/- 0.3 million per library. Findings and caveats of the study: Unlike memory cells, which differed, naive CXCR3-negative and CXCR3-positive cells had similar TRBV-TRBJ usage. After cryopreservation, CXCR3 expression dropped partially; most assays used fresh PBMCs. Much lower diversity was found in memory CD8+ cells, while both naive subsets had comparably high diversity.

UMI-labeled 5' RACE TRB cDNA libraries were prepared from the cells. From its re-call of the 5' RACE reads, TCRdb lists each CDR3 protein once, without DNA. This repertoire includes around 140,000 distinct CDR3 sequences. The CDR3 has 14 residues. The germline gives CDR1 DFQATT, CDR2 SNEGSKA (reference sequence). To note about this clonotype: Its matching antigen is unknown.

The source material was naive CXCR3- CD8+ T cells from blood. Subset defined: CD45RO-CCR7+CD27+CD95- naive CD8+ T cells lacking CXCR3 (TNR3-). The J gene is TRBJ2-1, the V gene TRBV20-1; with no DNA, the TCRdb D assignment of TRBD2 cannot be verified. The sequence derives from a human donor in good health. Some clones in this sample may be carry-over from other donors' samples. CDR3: CSAMLLERKNEQFF.